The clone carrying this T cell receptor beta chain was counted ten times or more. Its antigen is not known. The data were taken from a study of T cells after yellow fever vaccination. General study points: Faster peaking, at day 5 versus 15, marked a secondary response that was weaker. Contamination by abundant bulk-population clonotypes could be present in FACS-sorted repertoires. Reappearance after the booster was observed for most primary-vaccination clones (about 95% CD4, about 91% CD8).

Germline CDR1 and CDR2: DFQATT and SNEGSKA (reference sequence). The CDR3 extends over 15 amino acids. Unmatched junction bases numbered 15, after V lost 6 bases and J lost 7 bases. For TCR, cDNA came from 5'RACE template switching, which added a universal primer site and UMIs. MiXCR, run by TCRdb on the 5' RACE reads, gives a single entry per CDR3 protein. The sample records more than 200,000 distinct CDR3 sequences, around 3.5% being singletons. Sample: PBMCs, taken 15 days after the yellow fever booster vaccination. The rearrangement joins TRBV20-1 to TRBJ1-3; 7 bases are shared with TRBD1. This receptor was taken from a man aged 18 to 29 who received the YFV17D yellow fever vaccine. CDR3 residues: CSAVPLQGIGNTIYF. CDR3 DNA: TGCAGTGCCGTCCCTCTACAGGGGATTGGGAACACCATATATTTT.